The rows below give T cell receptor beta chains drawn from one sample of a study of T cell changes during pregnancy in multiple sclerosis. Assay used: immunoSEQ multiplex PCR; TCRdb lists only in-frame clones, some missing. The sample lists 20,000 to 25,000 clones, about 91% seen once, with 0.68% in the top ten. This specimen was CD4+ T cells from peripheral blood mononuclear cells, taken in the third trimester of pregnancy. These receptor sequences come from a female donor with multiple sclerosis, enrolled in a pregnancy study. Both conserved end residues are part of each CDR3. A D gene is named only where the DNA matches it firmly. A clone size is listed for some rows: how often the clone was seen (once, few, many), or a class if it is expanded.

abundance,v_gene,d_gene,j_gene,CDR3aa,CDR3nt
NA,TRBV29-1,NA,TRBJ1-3,CSAGRGDGNTIYF,TGCAGCGCTGGGAGGGGGGATGGAAACACCATATATTTT
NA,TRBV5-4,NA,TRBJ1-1,CASSPGGYTEAFF,TGTGCCAGCAGCCCCGGGGGTTACACTGAAGCTTTCTTT
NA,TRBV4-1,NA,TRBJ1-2,CASTSDTNYGYTF,TGCGCCAGCACCTCGGACACAAACTATGGCTACACCTTC
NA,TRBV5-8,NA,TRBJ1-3,CASTLAGNNRNTIYF,TGTGCCAGCACTCTCGCAGGAAATAATAGAAACACCATATATTTT
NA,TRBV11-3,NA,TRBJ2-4,CASSLGTDKIGAKNIQYF,TGTGCCAGCAGCTTAGGGACAGACAAAATTGGGGCCAAAAACATTCAGTACTTC
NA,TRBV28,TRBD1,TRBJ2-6,CASWGQAGANVLTF,TGTGCCAGCTGGGGACAGGCCGGGGCCAACGTCCTGACTTTC
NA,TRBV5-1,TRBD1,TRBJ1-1,CASSRQGGGTEAFF,TGCGCCAGCAGCCGACAGGGTGGCGGCACTGAAGCTTTCTTT
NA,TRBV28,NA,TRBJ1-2,CASSLRGLEGYTF,TGTGCCAGCAGTTTGAGGGGGTTGGAGGGCTACACCTTC
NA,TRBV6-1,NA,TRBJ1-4,CASSVGGASFGKLFF,TGTGCCAGCAGTGTTGGGGGGGCTTCATTTGGAAAACTGTTTTTT
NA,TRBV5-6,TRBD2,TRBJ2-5,CASSSSGGWTQYF,TGTGCCAGCAGCTCCAGCGGGGGGTGGACCCAGTACTTC
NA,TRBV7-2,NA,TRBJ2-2,CASTVPGGELFF,TGTGCCAGCACCGTCCCCGGTGGGGAGCTGTTTTTT
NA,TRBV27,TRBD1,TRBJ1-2,CASSPFRGDREWVYGYTF,TGTGCCAGCAGTCCCTTTCGTGGGGACAGGGAGTGGGTCTATGGCTACACCTTC
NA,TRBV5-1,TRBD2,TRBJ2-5,CASSALGGQETQYF,TGCGCCAGCAGTGCCCTGGGGGGGCAAGAGACCCAGTACTTC
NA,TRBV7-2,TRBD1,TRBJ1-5,CASSPHYRGWGSNQPQHF,TGTGCCAGCAGCCCCCACTACAGGGGTTGGGGAAGCAATCAGCCCCAGCATTTT
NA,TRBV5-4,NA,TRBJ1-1,CASSFREGGNTEAFF,TGTGCCAGCAGCTTCAGGGAGGGAGGGAACACTGAAGCTTTCTTT
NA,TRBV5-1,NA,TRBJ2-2,CASRLEPGELFF,TGCGCCAGCAGGTTGGAGCCCGGGGAGCTGTTTTTT
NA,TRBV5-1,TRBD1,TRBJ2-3,CASSFQGAADTQYF,TGCGCCAGCAGCTTTCAGGGGGCCGCAGATACGCAGTATTTT
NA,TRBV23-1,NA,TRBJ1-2,CASSPKTPANYGYTF,TGCGCCAGCAGTCCTAAGACACCGGCTAACTATGGCTACACCTTC
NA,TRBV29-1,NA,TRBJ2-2,CSVERGRTGELFF,TGCAGCGTTGAAAGGGGTCGGACCGGGGAGCTGTTTTTT
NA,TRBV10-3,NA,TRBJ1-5,CAISGIDQPQHF,TGTGCCATCAGTGGCATAGATCAGCCCCAGCATTTT
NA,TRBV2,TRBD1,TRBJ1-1,CASSWAAQGATEAFF,TGTGCCAGCAGTTGGGCGGCACAGGGGGCAACTGAAGCTTTCTTT
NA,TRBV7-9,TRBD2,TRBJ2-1,CASSLEVTSARREQFF,TGTGCCAGCAGCTTAGAAGTGACTAGCGCTCGTAGGGAGCAGTTCTTC
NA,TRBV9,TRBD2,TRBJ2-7,CASSVDSGGALGREQYF,TGTGCCAGCAGCGTAGATAGCGGGGGGGCCTTGGGGCGCGAGCAGTACTTC
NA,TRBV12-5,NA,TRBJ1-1,CASGSLATNTEAFF,TGTGCTAGTGGTTCCCTAGCCACGAACACTGAAGCTTTCTTT
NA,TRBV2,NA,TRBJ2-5,CASDRYVQETQYF,TGTGCCAGCGATAGATATGTACAAGAGACCCAGTACTTC
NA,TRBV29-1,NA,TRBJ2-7,CSVTRGGIAEQYF,TGCAGCGTCACCCGCGGAGGGATTGCCGAGCAGTACTTC
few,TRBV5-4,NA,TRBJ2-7,CASSLWQGNDEQYF,TGTGCCAGCAGCTTGTGGCAGGGTAATGACGAGCAGTACTTC
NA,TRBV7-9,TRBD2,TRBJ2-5,CASSPGVAGTETQYF,TGTGCCAGCAGCCCCGGTGTAGCGGGGACGGAGACCCAGTACTTC
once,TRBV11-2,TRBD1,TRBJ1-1,CASSFGGQGNTEAFF,TGTGCCAGCAGCTTCGGGGGACAGGGGAACACTGAAGCTTTCTTT
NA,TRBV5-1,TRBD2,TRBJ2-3,CASSLEPPSGGDTQYF,TGCGCCAGCAGCTTGGAGCCTCCTAGCGGGGGTGATACGCAGTATTTT
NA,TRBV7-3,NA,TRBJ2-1,CASSLTQGYEQFF,TGTGCCAGCAGCTTAACACAGGGTTATGAGCAGTTCTTC
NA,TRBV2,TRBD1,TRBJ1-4,CASSRAGGETNEKLFF,TGTGCCAGCAGTCGGGCAGGGGGCGAGACTAATGAAAAACTGTTTTTT
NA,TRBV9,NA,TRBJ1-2,CASSVDHRDDYGYTF,TGTGCCAGCAGCGTAGACCACAGGGACGACTATGGCTACACCTTC
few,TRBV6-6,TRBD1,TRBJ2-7,CASSYSGTGPYEQYF,TGTGCCAGCAGTTACTCCGGGACAGGGCCCTACGAGCAGTACTTC
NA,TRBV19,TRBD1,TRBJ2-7,CASSPRTGNTGAPYEQYF,TGTGCCAGTAGTCCTCGGACAGGGAACACGGGGGCCCCCTACGAGCAGTACTTC
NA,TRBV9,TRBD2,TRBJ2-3,CASSVRGAVTDTQYF,TGTGCCAGCAGCGTGCGGGGGGCGGTCACAGATACGCAGTATTTT
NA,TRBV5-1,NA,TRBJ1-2,CASSLVQGSAYGYTF,TGCGCCAGCAGCTTGGTTCAGGGGTCCGCGTATGGCTACACCTTC
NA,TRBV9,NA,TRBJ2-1,CASSPRGRGYNEQFF,TGTGCCAGCAGCCCCCGCGGTAGGGGGTACAATGAGCAGTTCTTC
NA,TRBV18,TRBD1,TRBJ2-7,CASSPPTGTGVHEQYF,TGTGCCAGCTCACCACCCACCGGGACAGGGGTCCACGAGCAGTACTTC
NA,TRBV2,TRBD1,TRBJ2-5,CASSPGTEETQYF,TGTGCCAGCAGTCCCGGGACAGAAGAGACCCAGTACTTC
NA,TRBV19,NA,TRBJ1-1,CASSIRGRMINTEAFF,TGTGCCAGTAGTATACGTGGCAGGATGATAAACACTGAAGCTTTCTTT
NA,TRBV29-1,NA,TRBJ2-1,CSVEGVPPSYNEQFF,TGCAGCGTTGAAGGCGTGCCACCCTCCTACAATGAGCAGTTCTTC
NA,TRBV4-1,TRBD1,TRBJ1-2,CASSQDSDRGNYGYTF,TGCGCCAGCAGCCAAGATTCAGACAGGGGTAACTATGGCTACACCTTC
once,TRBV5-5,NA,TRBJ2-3,CASSFRVGGSSTDTQYF,TGTGCCAGCAGCTTCAGGGTGGGCGGATCTAGCACAGATACGCAGTATTTT
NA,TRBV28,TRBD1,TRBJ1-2,CASSTPGQVYGYTF,TGTGCCAGCAGTACACCGGGACAGGTCTATGGCTACACCTTC
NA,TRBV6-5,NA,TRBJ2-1,CASSSPGRGMEQFF,TGTGCCAGCAGTTCTCCCGGTAGGGGTATGGAGCAGTTCTTC
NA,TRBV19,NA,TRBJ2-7,CASSTSGNRYEQYF,TGTGCCAGTAGTACCTCAGGGAATCGGTACGAGCAGTACTTC